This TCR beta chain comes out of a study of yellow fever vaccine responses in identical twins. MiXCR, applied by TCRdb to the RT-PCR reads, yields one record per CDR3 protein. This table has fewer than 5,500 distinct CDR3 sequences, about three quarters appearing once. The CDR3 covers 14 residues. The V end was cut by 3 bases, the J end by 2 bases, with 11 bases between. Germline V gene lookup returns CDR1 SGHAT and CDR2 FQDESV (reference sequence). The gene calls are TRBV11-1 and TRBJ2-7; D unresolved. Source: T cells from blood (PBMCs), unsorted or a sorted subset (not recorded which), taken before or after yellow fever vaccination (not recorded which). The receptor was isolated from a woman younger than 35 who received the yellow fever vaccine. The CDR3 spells CASSFLSPTYEQYF. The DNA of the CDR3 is TGTGCCAGCAGCTTTCTATCCCCAACCTACGAGCAGTACTTC.